This TCR beta chain was identified in a study of T cell responses to AZD1222 COVID-19 vaccine. The CDR3 is 16 amino acids. J was trimmed by 7 bases and V by 1 base; bases with no gene match: 10. CDR1 is SGHDN, CDR2 FVKESK, per germline. Only in-frame clones appear in the TCRdb table, and some are missing; sequencing was by immunoSEQ multiplex PCR. The sample carries under 200,000 clones, just over 90% recorded once. The TCR sequence derives from an adult who received the MenACWY meningococcal vaccine as a control. The chain is built from TRBV14 and TRBJ2-1; 7 nucleotides match TRBD2. The specimen comprised peripheral blood, sampled 28 days after the second dose of the MenACWY control vaccine. The CDR3 region is CASSQVGLPGYNEQFF. CDR3 nucleotides: TGTGCCAGCAGCCAAGTGGGACTACCAGGGTATAATGAGCAGTTCTTC.